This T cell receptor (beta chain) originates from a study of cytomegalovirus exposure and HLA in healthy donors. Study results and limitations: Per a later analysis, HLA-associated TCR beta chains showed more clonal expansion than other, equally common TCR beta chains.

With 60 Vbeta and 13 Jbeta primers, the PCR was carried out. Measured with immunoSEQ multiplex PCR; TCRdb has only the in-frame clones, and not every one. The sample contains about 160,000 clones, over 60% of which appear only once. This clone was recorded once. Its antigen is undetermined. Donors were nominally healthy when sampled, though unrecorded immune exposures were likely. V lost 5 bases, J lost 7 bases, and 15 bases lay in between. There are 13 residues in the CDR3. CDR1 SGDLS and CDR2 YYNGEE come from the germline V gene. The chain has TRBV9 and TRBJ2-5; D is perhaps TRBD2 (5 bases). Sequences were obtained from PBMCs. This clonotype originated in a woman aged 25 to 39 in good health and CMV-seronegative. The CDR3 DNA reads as TGTGCCAGCAGTCTGGACGGGAAGAGGACCCAGTACTTC. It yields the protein CASSLDGKRTQYF.